This T cell receptor beta chain came from a study of cytomegalovirus exposure and HLA in healthy donors (dated by TCRdb to 2015 to 2018). Notes on the research overall: An earlier analysis of around 600 of the donors reported more than 250 Gb of sequence data and some 100 million unique TCR beta sequences from roughly 200 million T cells. An early release that covered several hundred HLA-typed donors contained 300 to 350 gigabases of sequencing data and 80 million or so unique TCR sequences. Among the roughly 400 genotyped donors, 81% belonged to the genetic ancestry cluster associated with self-reported Caucasian donors. The study aimed to test whether cataloging public T cell receptors could reveal signatures of past pathogen exposure. The T cell repertoires of 666 subjects were profiled by immunosequencing and related to cytomegalovirus serostatus. In addition to the first cohort of roughly 670 subjects, a separate validation cohort of 120 different subjects was used. To predict cytomegalovirus infection status, the study combined high-throughput TCR immunosequencing, statistical association of individual TCRs with disease status, and machine learning. In a later analysis, previously published TCR beta repertoires from more than 500 donors were re-analyzed and high-resolution HLA genotyping was added so that TCR occurrence patterns could be studied. The later analysis used no new phenotypic data to find candidate immune exposures, relying instead on TCR beta sequences and their occurrence across donors. To decide whether each TCR beta V gene segment behaved as functional or pseudogenic, an earlier analysis of fewer than 750 of the donors relied on high-throughput TCR beta sequencing. Donor age, sex, ethnicity and CMV serostatus were collected together with the repertoire data. Genome-wide SNP genotypes for about 55% of the roughly 670 donors were used in a later genetic analysis, which treated that subset as a discovery cohort. All discovery cohort repertoires had been generated on a single sequencing platform. HLA typing included class I and class II loci at four-digit resolution. Typing coverage differed by locus: A, B, C, DRB1 and DQB1 were typed in roughly 629-630 donors, DQA1 in approximately 520, DPA1 in over 600, and DPB1 in approximately 450. Because of strong linkage in the cohort, roughly five DR-DQ haplotypes were treated as single units for association and clustering. Across 300 to 500 genotyped donors of the cohort, an average of about 200,000 unique TCR beta nucleotide sequences per donor were sequenced, and about a sixth of those sequences were non-productive. Beyond this particular receptor, the publication reports: Assigning TCR associations to individual alleles was difficult when HLA alleles, especially DR and DQ, strongly co-occurred. Correlated functional status among segregating V segments might reflect linkage disequilibrium, but an unknown experimental factor could not be ruled out. Some IMGT-functional V segments, including TRBV6-2 and TRBV6-3, could not be distinguished by the 87-base-pair reads and were therefore excluded. A later genetic analysis reported fewer N-insertions in productive TCRs among donors in an Asian-associated ancestry cluster than the roughly 690-donor mean. In a later analysis, most CMV-associated TCR beta chains were found to appear HLA-restricted, with HLA associations seemingly driven largely by CMV exposure. In both the original and validation cohorts, the classifier was reported to diagnose cytomegalovirus status with high specificity and sensitivity. A cluster of highly shared sequence variants was judged likely to be a technical artifact of the sequencing pipeline. Because HLA typing was unavailable for some donors at each locus, only the typed subset was used in association tests. In a later analysis, several top co-occurrence clusters were reported to appear linked to parvovirus B19, influenza, CMV and Epstein-Barr virus. Across donors, most TCR sequences were observed very rarely, whereas some public TCRs were present in many individuals. It was suggested by the authors that the approach could potentially be generalized to other disease states and immunological phenotypes. Because counts were too low, fewer than 20 rarely observed V segments, including chromosome 9 orphons, were excluded from the earlier analysis of 587 of the donors. Immune exposure information for the cohort was limited to CMV serostatus. A further reported finding was that TCR beta sequences accurately predicted the HLA-A and HLA-B alleles for most subjects in the first cohort. V-gene and J-gene trimming of TCR beta chains was associated with a missense DCLRE1C variant in a later genetic analysis, and the association was replicated in an independent cohort. According to a later analysis, TCR association rates differed among HLA loci, with DRB1 alleles showing the most associated TCRs and HLA-C alleles showing the fewest. Sequencing depth was assumed to be roughly uniform across donors in the presence/absence analyses, though that assumption may not hold. Broadly in line with IMGT annotations, most TCR beta V segments showed up in productive rearrangements about 90% or about 30% of the time in an earlier analysis of around 600 of the donors. The cohort was sequenced for TCR beta chains only, and without alpha or paired-chain data the features that could be detected were limited. Specific HLA alleles were associated with 15,000 to 20,000 TCR beta sequences at a false discovery rate of 0.05 in a later analysis. A later analysis found that HLA-associated TCR beta chains were more clonally expanded and had lower generation probabilities than equally common non-associated chains. A total of some 180 TCR beta chains were listed by the study as associated with cytomegalovirus. Three of the identified cytomegalovirus-associated TCR beta chains were confirmed in vitro to be specific for cytomegalovirus antigens.

The cohort was made up of about 610 healthy bone marrow donors. Cohort members were all nominally healthy when sampled, although unrecorded immune exposures were likely present. The donor tested CMV seronegative, placing the donor among the 350 or so seronegative members of the cohort. A peripheral blood sample was collected from each donor, and TCR beta sequencing was performed on peripheral blood mononuclear cells. Genomic DNA extraction from the blood cell samples was performed with the Qiagen DNeasy Blood Extraction Kit. Libraries were built with the immunoSEQ multiplex PCR assay. A mixture of 60 forward primers for TCR Vbeta segments and 13 reverse primers for TCR Jbeta segments was used in the multiplex PCR. The CDR3 region of rearranged TCR beta genes was amplified from genomic DNA with a multiplex PCR assay. The amplified TCR beta libraries were sequenced on the Illumina HiSeq System as 87-base-pair reads. In the paper's pipeline: In a later analysis, some 80 million unique TCR beta chains were counted across the approximately 640 repertoires, and around 10 million of these chains were shared by at least two donors. Raw reads were error-corrected and collapsed into unique sequences by a nearest-neighbor algorithm in which closely related sequences were merged to remove PCR and sequencing errors. CDR3 sequences were aligned to IMGT reference sequences to assign V, D and J gene segments. Each retained sequence needed at least a six-nucleotide match to both a V gene segment and a J gene segment. Rearrangements were classified as productive when the CDR3 lacked stop codons and remained in frame with V and J, and all other rearrangements were classified as non-productive. Following IMGT convention, CDR3 was defined as the stretch from the second conserved V-encoded cysteine to the conserved J-encoded phenylalanine. The earlier analysis of some 550 of the donors excluded any sequence lacking an unambiguous match to a single V gene segment. An earlier analysis of approximately 590 of the donors called V segments functional above 56.7% productive rearrangements and segregating when the between-donor standard deviation exceeded 5%. To diagnose cytomegalovirus status from the catalog of TCR beta chain sequences, a statistical classification framework was built. A later analysis assigned V and J genes by comparing TCR nucleotide sequences with IMGT/GENE-DB human TR gene sequences. A later analysis assigned CDR3 sequences and most-parsimonious VDJ recombination scenarios with the TCRdist pipeline. In a later analysis, every TCR beta chain was defined by the combination of its CDR3 amino acid sequence and its V-gene family, and reads without a unique V-gene family were dropped. To address suspected cross-contamination and a sequencing artifact, a later analysis removed a few hundred highly shared, low-generation-probability nucleotide sequences. For each public chain, a later analysis derived a clonal expansion index from normalized ranks of inferred template counts within each repertoire. In a later analysis, generation probabilities were computed using a VDJ recombination model fitted to out-of-frame rearrangements, and the results were checked against IGoR. A later analysis scored TCR-TCR, TCR-HLA and TCR-CMV co-occurrence with hypergeometric tests, applying a repertoire-size bias correction to TCR pairs. False discovery rates were estimated in a later analysis by permuting HLA or CMV assignments 20 times. In a later analysis, co-occurring TCRs were grouped using DBSCAN, and TCRdist sequence similarity was added for clustering within HLA-allele-positive subsets. Co-occurrence clustering excluded repertoires with fewer than 30,000 or more than 120,000 public chains, plus five with anomalous nucleotide sharing. The table was pulled from immuneACCESS by TCRdb, which kept in-frame rearrangements only. Such tables lose some clones; where checked, under half of the loss comes from unresolved V genes, and the rest has no known cause. Clonal size and the V and J genes are those of that table, whereas D and trimming came from the DNA. Here the sample has 100,000 to 150,000 clones; around four fifths occur a single time. The ten largest clones take up 5.5% to 8% of the sample.

Taken from the germline V gene, the CDR1 and CDR2 loops are SGHTA and FQGNSA. The junction shows trimming of 5 bases on V and 3 bases on J, plus 10 bases between the germline ends. From the cysteine through the phenylalanine, the CDR3 covers 13 amino acids. Left in the record is the CDR3 DNA by itself, 39 bases read in frame from the first base. This clone was seen a handful of times. This receptor's antigen is unknown. One base away there is no much larger clone; base qualities are not given. The clonotype was recovered from a male donor in good health and CMV-seronegative. This chain is built from TRBV7-2 and TRBJ1-2; TRBD1 is possibly the D segment (6 matching bases). Sequenced: PBMCs. CDR3 loop: CASSEQGDYGYTF. The sequenced DNA: TGTGCCAGCAGCGAACAGGGAGACTATGGCTACACCTTC.